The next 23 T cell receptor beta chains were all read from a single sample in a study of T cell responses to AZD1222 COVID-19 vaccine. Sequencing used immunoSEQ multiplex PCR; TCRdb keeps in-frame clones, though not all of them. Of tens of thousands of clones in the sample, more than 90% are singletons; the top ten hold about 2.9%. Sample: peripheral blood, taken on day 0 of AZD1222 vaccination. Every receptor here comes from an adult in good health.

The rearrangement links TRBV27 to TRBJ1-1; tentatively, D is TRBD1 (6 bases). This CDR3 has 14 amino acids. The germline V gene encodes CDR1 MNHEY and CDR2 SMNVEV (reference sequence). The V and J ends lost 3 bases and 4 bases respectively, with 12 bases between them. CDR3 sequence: CASSLTIRGTEAFF. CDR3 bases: TGTGCCAGCAGTTTGACGATCAGGGGCACTGAAGCTTTCTTT.

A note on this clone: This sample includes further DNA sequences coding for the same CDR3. The CDR3 here is CASQILNTEAFF. CDR3 coding DNA: TGTGCCAGCCAGATTCTCAACACTGAAGCTTTCTTT. The chain carries TRBV28 and TRBJ1-1; D gene unclear. Trimming removed 8 bases at V and 2 bases at J, with 9 bases between. The CDR3 is 12 residues long. Germline V lookup: CDR1 MDHEN, CDR2 SYDVKM.

CDR3 coding DNA: TGTGCCAGTAGCCCTGTGACTATGAACACTGAAGCTTTCTTT. Translation gives CASSPVTMNTEAFF. J is TRBJ1-1 and V is TRBV19; D not certain. The CDR3 runs to 14 residues. The germline V gene encodes CDR1 LNHDA and CDR2 SQIVND (reference sequence). V was shortened by 6 bases and J by 0 bases, with 11 bases between the two germline ends. The variable domain in full, completed from reference TRBV19 and TRBJ1-1, reads DGGITQSPKYLFRKEGQNVTLSCEQNLNHDAMYWYRQDPGQGLRLIYYSQIVNDFQKGDIAEGYSVSREKKESFPLTVTSAQKNPTAFYLCASSPVTMNTEAFFGQGTRLTVV.

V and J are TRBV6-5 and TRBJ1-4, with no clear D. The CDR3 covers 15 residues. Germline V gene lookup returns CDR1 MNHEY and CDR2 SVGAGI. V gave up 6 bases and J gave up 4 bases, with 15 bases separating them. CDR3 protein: CASSSGPAVNEKLFF. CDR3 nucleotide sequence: TGTGCCAGCAGCTCGGGCCCGGCCGTTAATGAAAAACTGTTTTTT.

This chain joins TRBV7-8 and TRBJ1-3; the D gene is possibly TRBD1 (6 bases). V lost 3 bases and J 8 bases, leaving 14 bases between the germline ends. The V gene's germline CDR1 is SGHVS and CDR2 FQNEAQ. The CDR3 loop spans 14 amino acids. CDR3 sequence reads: CASSFGTMRDTIYF. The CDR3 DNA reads TGTGCCAGCAGCTTCGGGACAATGAGGGACACCATATATTTT.

The CDR3 sequence is CASTLGRSNTEAFF. CDR3 in DNA: TGTGCCAGCACCCTGGGCAGGTCGAACACTGAAGCTTTCTTT. The chain couples TRBV28 to TRBJ1-1, with D unresolved. The CDR3 contains 14 residues. Germline CDR1 and CDR2: MDHEN and SYDVKM. Trimming shortened V by 7 bases and J by 1 base, and 13 bases separated the two germline ends.

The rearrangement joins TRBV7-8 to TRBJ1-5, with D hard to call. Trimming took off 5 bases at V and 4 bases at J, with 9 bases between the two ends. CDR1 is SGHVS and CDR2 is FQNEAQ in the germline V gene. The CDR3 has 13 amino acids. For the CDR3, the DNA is TGTGCCAGCAGCCTCCGACCTAATCAGCCCCAGCATTTT. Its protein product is CASSLRPNQPQHF.

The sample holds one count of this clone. In DNA, the CDR3 is TGTGCCACCAGCAGAGTCGCGGGGGCCCAAGAGACCCAGTACTTC. This translates into CATSRVAGAQETQYF. The J gene is TRBJ2-5, the V gene TRBV15; weak D call: TRBD2 (7 bases). Germline assignment: CDR1 LNHNV and CDR2 YYDKDF (reference sequence). Trimming pared 1 base from V and 1 base from J, leaving 10 bases between. The CDR3 extends over 15 amino acids.

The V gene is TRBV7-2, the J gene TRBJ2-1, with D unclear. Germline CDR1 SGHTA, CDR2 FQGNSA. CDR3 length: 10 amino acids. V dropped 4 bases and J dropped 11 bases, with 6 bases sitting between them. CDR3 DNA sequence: TGTGCCAGCAGCTCAATTCAGCAGTTCTTC. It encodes CASSSIQQFF.

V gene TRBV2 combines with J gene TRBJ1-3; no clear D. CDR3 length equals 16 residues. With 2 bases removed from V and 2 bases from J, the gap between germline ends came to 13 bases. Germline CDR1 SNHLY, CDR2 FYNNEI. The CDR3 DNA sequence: TGTGCCAGCAGTGAACTCCGCCGCCGGGCTGGAAACACCATATATTTT. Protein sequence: CASSELRRRAGNTIYF.

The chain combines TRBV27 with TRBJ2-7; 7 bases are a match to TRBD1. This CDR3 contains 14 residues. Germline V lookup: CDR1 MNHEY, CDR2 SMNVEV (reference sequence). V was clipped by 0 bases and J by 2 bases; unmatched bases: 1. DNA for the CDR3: TGTGCCAGCAGTTTATCGGACAGGACCTACGAGCAGTACTTC. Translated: CASSLSDRTYEQYF.

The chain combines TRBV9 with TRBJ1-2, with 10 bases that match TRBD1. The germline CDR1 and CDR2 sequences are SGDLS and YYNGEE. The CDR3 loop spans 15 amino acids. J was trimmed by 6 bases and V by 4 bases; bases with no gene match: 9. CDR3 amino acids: CASSPSPGQGDGYTF. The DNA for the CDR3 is TGTGCCAGCAGCCCGAGTCCCGGACAGGGGGATGGCTACACCTTC. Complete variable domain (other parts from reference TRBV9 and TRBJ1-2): DSGVTQTPKHLITATGQRVTLRCSPRSGDLSVYWYQQSLDQGLQFLIQYYNGEERAKGNILERFSAQQFPDLHSELNLSSLELGDSALYFCASSPSPGQGDGYTFGSGTRLTVV.

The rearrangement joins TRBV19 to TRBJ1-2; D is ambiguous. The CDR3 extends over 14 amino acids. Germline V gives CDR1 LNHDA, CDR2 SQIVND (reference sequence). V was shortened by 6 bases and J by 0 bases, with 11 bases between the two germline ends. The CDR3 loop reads CASSSVGSNYGYTF. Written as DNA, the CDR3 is TGTGCCAGTAGCTCGGTGGGCTCTAACTATGGCTACACCTTC. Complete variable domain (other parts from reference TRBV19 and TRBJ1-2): DGGITQSPKYLFRKEGQNVTLSCEQNLNHDAMYWYRQDPGQGLRLIYYSQIVNDFQKGDIAEGYSVSREKKESFPLTVTSAQKNPTAFYLCASSSVGSNYGYTFGSGTRLTVV.

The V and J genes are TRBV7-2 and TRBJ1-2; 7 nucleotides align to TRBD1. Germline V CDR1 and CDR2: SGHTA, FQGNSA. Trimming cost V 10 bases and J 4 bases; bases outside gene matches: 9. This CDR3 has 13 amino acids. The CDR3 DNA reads TGTGCCACCGGGCGACAGGGATCCTATGGCTACACCTTC. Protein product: CATGRQGSYGYTF. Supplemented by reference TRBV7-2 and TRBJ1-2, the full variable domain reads GAGVSQSPSNKVTEKGKDVELRCDPISGHTALYWYRQSLGQGLEFLIYFQGNSAPDKSGLPSDRFSAERTGGSVSTLTIQRTQQEDSAVYLCATGRQGSYGYTFGSGTRLTVV.

CDR3 coding DNA: TGCGCCAGCAGCGTCGGCTGGGCCCTTAACTACGAGCAGTACTTC. It is translated as CASSVGWALNYEQYF. The V call is TRBV5-1, the J call TRBJ2-7; D unclear. V dropped 4 bases and J dropped 3 bases, with 17 bases sitting between them. Germline V CDR1 and CDR2: SGHRS, YFSETQ. The CDR3 spans 15 residues.

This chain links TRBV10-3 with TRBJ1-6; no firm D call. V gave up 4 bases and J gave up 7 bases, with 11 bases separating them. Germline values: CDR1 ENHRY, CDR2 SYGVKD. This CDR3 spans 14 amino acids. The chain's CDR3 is CAISGAGKNSPLHF. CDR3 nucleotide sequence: TGTGCCATCAGTGGTGCAGGTAAAAATTCACCCCTCCACTTT.

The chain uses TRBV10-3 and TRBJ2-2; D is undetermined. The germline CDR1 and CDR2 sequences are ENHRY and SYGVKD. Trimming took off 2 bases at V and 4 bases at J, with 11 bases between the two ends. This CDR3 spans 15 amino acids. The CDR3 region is CAISEPRWVTGELFF. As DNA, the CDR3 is TGTGCCATCAGTGAGCCCAGATGGGTCACCGGGGAGCTGTTTTTT.

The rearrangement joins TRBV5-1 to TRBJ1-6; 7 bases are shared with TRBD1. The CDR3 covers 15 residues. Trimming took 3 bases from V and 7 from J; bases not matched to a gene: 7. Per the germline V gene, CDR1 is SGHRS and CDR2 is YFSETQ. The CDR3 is CASSYGTALNSPLHF. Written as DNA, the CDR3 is TGCGCCAGCAGCTACGGGACAGCCCTGAATTCACCCCTCCACTTT.

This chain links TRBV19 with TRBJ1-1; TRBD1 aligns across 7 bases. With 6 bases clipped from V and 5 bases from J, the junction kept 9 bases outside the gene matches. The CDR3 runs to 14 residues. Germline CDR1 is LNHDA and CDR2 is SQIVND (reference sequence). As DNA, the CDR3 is TGTGCCAGTAGACGGAGGGGGCCAGAGACTGAAGCTTTCTTT. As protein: CASRRRGPETEAFF.

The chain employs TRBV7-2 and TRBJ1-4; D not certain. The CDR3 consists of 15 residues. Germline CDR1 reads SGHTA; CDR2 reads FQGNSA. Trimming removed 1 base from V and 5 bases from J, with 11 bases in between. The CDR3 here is CASSLVPGGNEKLFF. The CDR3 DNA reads TGTGCCAGCAGCTTAGTGCCGGGAGGCAATGAAAAACTGTTTTTT.

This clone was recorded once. Here the CDR3 DNA reads TGTGCCAGCAGTTTAGTGCAAGTCTACGAGCAGTACTTC. It is translated as CASSLVQVYEQYF. The chain is built from TRBV12-3 or TRBV12-4 and TRBJ2-7; D call uncertain. Trimming cost V 1 base and J 3 bases, with 7 bases left between them. The CDR3 has 13 amino acids.

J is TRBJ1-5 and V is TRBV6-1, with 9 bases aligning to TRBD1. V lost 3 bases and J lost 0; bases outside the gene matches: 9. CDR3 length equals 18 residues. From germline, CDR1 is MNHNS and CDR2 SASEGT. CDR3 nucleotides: TGTGCCAGCAGTGACAAGGGGACAGGGACCTTTAGCAATCAGCCCCAGCATTTT. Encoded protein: CASSDKGTGTFSNQPQHF.

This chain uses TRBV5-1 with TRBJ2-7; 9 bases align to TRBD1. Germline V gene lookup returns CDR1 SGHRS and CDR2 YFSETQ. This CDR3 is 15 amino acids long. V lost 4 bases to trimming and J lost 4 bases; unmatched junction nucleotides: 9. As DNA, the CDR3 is TGCGCCAGCAGCGCAGGACAGGGGCTCTATTACGAGCAGTACTTC. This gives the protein CASSAGQGLYYEQYF.